The T cell receptor beta chain under discussion was sequenced for a study of regulatory T cells in long-lasting Graves disease. Study-wide background: Persistent cases were those of Graves' disease that involved over 5 years of antithyroid drugs with positive TSH receptor antibodies.

Overall study findings and caveats: Gene preferences differed: TRBV28, TRBJ1-2, TRBJ2-5 in persistent cases. Newly diagnosed patients shared about a thousand public clonotypes; persistent patients shared approximately 2,700.

This clonotype occurred a few times. The antigen is undetermined. Arm-PCR of CDR3 regions and iRepertoire HTBI primers were the basis on which TCR beta libraries were built. TCRdb passed the multiplex PCR reads through MiXCR, listing each CDR3 protein once. The data contain about 450,000 distinct CDR3 sequences, 23% of them singletons. Time point here: persistent/refractory GD, antithyroid drugs over 5 years with positive TRAb. Making the TCR library involved RNA that had been extracted from PBMCs. Into tubes containing EDTA, approximately 8.9 milliliters of peripheral blood were drawn. The CDR3 consists of 13 residues. Germline V lookup: CDR1 LNHNV, CDR2 YYDKDF (reference sequence). V was cut by 4 bases and J by 2 bases, with 8 bases left in between.

The clonotype comes from a female donor with Graves disease. The V gene is TRBV15, the J gene TRBJ2-5, with D uncertain. The sample consisted of peripheral blood mononuclear cells (PBMCs), taken when the disease was refractory, from a patient treated with antithyroid drugs. CDR3 region: CATSIPQQETQYF. In nucleotides, the CDR3 is TGTGCCACCAGCATCCCCCAGCAAGAGACCCAGTACTTC.